This record concerns one T cell receptor (beta chain) sequence. This sample stems from a study of OX40 agonist ivuxolimab in advanced cancers. TCRdb keeps only in-frame clones here, not all; method: immunoSEQ multiplex PCR. The profile covers roughly 92,000 clones, with more than 90% appearing a single time and roughly 3.5% taken by the ten largest. Germline assignment: CDR1 LNHDA and CDR2 SQIVND (reference sequence). CDR3 length equals 15 residues. V dropped 4 bases and J dropped 3; count of bases not matched to a gene: 4. Material: CD4+ or CD8+ T cells sorted from blood, obtained in a trial of the OX40 agonist ivuxolimab. This receptor was identified in an adult with an advanced solid tumor such as melanoma, head and neck, liver or kidney cancer. J is TRBJ1-1 and V is TRBV19, with 11 bases matching TRBD1. In nucleotides, the CDR3 is TGTGCCAGTAGTACAGGGACAGGGGGATACACTGAAGCTTTCTTT. Amino acids: CASSTGTGGYTEAFF.